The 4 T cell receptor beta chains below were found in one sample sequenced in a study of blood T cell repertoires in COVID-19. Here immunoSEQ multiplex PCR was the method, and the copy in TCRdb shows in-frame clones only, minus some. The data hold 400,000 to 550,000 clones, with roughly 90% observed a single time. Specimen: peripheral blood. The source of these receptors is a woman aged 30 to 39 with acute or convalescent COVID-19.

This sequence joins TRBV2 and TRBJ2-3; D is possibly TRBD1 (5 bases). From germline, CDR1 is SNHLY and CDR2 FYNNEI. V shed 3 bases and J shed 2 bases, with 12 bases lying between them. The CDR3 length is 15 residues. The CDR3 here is CASSDDKGYTDTQYF. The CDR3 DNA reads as TGTGCCAGCAGTGACGACAAGGGGTACACAGATACGCAGTATTTT.

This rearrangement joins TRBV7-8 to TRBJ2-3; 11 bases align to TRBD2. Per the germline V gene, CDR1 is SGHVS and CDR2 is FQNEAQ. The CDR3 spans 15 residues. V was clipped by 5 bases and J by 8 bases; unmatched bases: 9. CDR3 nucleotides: TGTGCCAGCAGCCGAGTAGCGGGGGGGGCAGGTACGCAGTATTTT. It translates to CASSRVAGGAGTQYF.

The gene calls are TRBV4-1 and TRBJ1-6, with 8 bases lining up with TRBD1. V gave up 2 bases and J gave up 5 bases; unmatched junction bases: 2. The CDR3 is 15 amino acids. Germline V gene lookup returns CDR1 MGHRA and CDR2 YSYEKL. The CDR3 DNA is TGCGCCAGCAGCCAACAGGACAGGGATAATTCACCCCTCCACTTT. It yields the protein CASSQQDRDNSPLHF.

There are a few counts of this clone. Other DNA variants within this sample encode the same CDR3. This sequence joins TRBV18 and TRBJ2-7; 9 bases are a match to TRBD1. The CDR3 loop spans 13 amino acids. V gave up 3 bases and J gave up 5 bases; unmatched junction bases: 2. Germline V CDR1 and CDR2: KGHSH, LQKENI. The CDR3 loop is CASSPGQGDEQYF. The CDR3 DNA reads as TGTGCCAGCTCACCGGGACAGGGAGACGAGCAGTACTTC.